This TCR beta chain was sequenced in a study of shared clonotypes between healthy human individuals. Study observations and caveats: When naive CD4 clonotypes were compared across a few donors, about 4.8% were shared. Apart from blood, nothing was sampled; tissue repertoires likely differ.

Splitting of CD4+ cells produced CD45RA+ naive and CD45RA-negative memory subsets. With regard to this clone: Its antigen is as yet unknown.

It was around 220 ng DNA, about 30,000 T cell genomes, that sorted-subset replicate PCRs used. Using immunoSEQ multiplex PCR, the repertoire was profiled, and TCRdb retains in-frame clones only, with some absent. There are roughly 2,300,000 clones in the sample; 85% to 95% occur only once, and 0.3% to 0.4% lies in the top ten. Between the trimmed V and J ends, which lost 6 bases and 0 bases, there was a span of 14 bases. Germline loops: CDR1 LNHDA, CDR2 SQIVND (reference sequence). CDR3 length equals 15 residues. J is TRBJ1-2 and V is TRBV19; no clear D gene. The source material was naive CD4+ T cells from PBMCs. Indicated subset: CD45RA+ positively selected. The TCR originated in a man between 18 and 35 years old in good health. Some clones in this sample may be carry-over from other donors' samples. CDR3 sequence (DNA): TGTGCCAGTAGCCCCTTGGGCGGGGCTAACTATGGCTACACCTTC. Its translation is CASSPLGGANYGYTF.